The 7 T cell receptor beta chains reported below all come from one sample, sequenced in a study of shared clonotypes between healthy human individuals. The method was immunoSEQ multiplex PCR; TCRdb's version includes in-frame clones alone and lacks a portion of them. The sample lists roughly 640,000 clones, 74% occurring once. Sequenced material: memory CD4+ T cells sorted from blood. Subset here: CD45RA-negative fraction. These TCRs come from a woman younger than 45 in good health.

The gene calls are TRBV4-1 and TRBJ2-3; possibly TRBD2 for D (6 bases). The CDR3 has 14 residues. Germline lookup yields CDR1 MGHRA and CDR2 YSYEKL. V shed 4 bases and J shed 9 bases, with 17 bases lying between them. CDR3 bases: TGCGCCAGCAGCCCGCCCCGATCGGAGGGGACGCAGTATTTT. It translates to CASSPPRSEGTQYF.

In this sample, this clone turned up once. The gene calls are TRBV29-1 and TRBJ2-7, with D maybe TRBD1 (6 bases). The V gene's germline CDR1 is SQVTM and CDR2 ANQGSEA. The V gene lost 4 bases and the J gene lost 2 bases, with 15 bases spanning the gap. The CDR3 runs 14 residues. The CDR3 loop is CSVVVRGEPYEQYF. CDR3 nucleotides: TGCAGCGTTGTGGTCAGGGGTGAACCCTACGAGCAGTACTTC.

DNA for the CDR3: TGTGCCAGCTCACGAGGGAAAAATGAAAAACTGTTTTTT. Protein: CASSRGKNEKLFF. The genes are TRBV18 and TRBJ1-4; D gene ambiguous. The CDR3 is 13 residues long. Germline CDR1 is KGHSH and CDR2 is LQKENI. The V gene lost 4 bases and the J gene lost 5 bases, with 8 bases spanning the gap.

The chain has TRBV10-1 and TRBJ2-7; D possibly corresponds to TRBD2 (6 bases). From germline, CDR1 is WNHNN and CDR2 SYGVQD (reference sequence). V lost 4 bases, J lost 6 bases, and 19 bases lay in between. The CDR3 spans 15 residues. The CDR3 protein is CASSAISGSPSEQYF. As DNA, the CDR3 is TGCGCCAGCAGTGCTATCAGCGGGTCCCCCAGCGAGCAGTACTTC.

This clone showed up just a few times. The chain has TRBV20-1 and TRBJ2-5; D remains ambiguous. V lost 0 bases to trimming and J lost 12 bases, with 5 bases between them. Germline CDR1 DFQATT, CDR2 SNEGSKA (reference sequence). This CDR3 comprises 9 residues. The CDR3 here is CSARDGKYF. Here the CDR3 DNA reads TGCAGTGCTAGAGACGGTAAGTACTTC.

As regards this clone: Other nucleotide sequences in the sample specify the same CDR3. The genes are TRBV5-1 and TRBJ2-3; 13 nucleotides match TRBD2. The trim removed 0 bases at V and 0 bases at J, leaving 1 base unmatched. The CDR3 length is 17 residues. Germline loops: CDR1 SGHRS, CDR2 YFSETQ. Here the CDR3 reads CASSLGLAGGSTDTQYF. The DNA of the CDR3 is TGCGCCAGCAGCTTGGGACTAGCGGGAGGAAGCACAGATACGCAGTATTTT.

The rearrangement joins TRBV4-2 to TRBJ2-5, with 13 bases aligning to TRBD2. The J call is uncertain, as TRBJ2-7 better fits the DNA end. CDR1 is LGHNA, CDR2 YNFKEQ, per germline. The CDR3 is made up of 15 amino acids. CDR3 DNA: TGTGCCAGCAGCCAAGGGACTAGCGGGAGCGACGAGCAGTACTTC. It translates to CASSQGTSGSDEQYF.